This TCR beta chain emerged from a study of T cell responses to AZD1222 COVID-19 vaccine (dated by TCRdb to about 2021). Regarding the study in general: A total of approximately 250 trial participants underwent TCR sequencing, of whom about 210 had received two doses of AZD1222 and around 25 had received two doses of the MenACWY control vaccine. Enrollment into the trials was organized by age into subgroups of 18-55, 56-69 and 70-plus years, and those subgroups contained about 160, 30 and 59 TCR-sequenced participants, respectively. Paper-wide results and their limitations: Reportedly, almost half of the unique spike-specific TCRs recognized epitopes lying outside the regions that are mutated in the B.1.351 and B.1.1.7 variants. Participants were mostly white British, with more females than males. The authors suggested clonal diversity may have been underestimated. Spike-specific TCR breadth and depth rose significantly after two AZD1222 doses compared with day 0 and with MenACWY recipients. The 56-69-year group was small, and its depth increase did not reach significance, likely because of low power. Conclusions about previously exposed vaccinees are limited because only five to seven AZD1222 recipients were SARS-CoV-2 seropositive at baseline. Because no samples from the day 14 peak response were available, repertoires could be characterized only after the peak T cell response. Vaccine-associated CD4 TCRs spanned the whole spike protein, with dominant responses in regions 160-218 and 743-854.

The sample's time point label is to be understood as: baseline before first vaccination. The treatment or condition label for this specimen denotes: meningococcal conjugate vaccine given as trial control. The vaccinee samples were drawn from two UK trials, COV001 and COV002, one of which was a single-blind randomized controlled phase 2/3 trial testing AZD1222 (ChAdOx1 nCoV-19) in healthy adults. For TCRbeta chain sequencing, PBMC samples from trial participants were taken at day 0 and at day 28 after the second dose. Including the terminal cysteine and phenylalanine, the CDR3 comprises 13 residues. The retained sequence is limited to the CDR3, 39 bases, with the frame set at the first base. As encoded in the germline V gene, CDR1 is MNHEY while CDR2 is SVGAGI. The junction shows trimming of 7 bases on V and 5 bases on J, plus 14 bases between the germline ends. Notes on this clone: Its recognized antigen is unknown. No base quality values were provided; no much bigger clone lies one nucleotide off.

The CDR3 regions of human TCRbeta chains were subjected to immunosequencing. On the study's bioinformatics: TCRs in the repertoires were matched against a reference library of SARS-CoV-2-specific TCRs that had been generated with the MIRA antigen-specificity platform. Breadth was defined as the fraction of unique TCRs that were SARS-CoV-2-associated, and depth was defined as the fraction of total T cells that were SARS-CoV-2-associated. Each spike-specific TCR was assigned to its reactive spike region and to a CD4 or CD8 class using the MIRA data. Log10-transformed breadth and depth values were compared by one-way ANOVA with Sidak's multiple comparisons tests. Imported from immuneACCESS, the table was reduced by TCRdb to in-frame sequences with V and J called. These copies leave out some clones; in studies compared against another copy, an unresolved V gene accounts for under half, and the cause of the remainder is not known. V and J calls and clone size are copied from that table; D and trimming were computed from the DNA. A total of approximately 150,000 clones appear in this sample, 88% of them only once. The top ten clones comprise 3% to 4% of the sample.

This clonotype originated in an adult in good health. This specimen consisted of peripheral blood, obtained on day 0 of MenACWY control vaccination. Here the chain combines TRBV6-5 and TRBJ1-1; no D gene can be assigned with confidence. Here is the DNA: TGTGCCAGCACCGCAACGGCCCGGACTGAAGCTTTCTTT. This codes for CASTATARTEAFF.